A single sample is the source of the 9 T cell receptor beta chains below, sequenced in a study of cytomegalovirus exposure and HLA in healthy donors. This PCR relied on a set of 60 Vbeta primers and 13 Jbeta primers. Method: immunoSEQ multiplex PCR; TCRdb's copy keeps in-frame clones and lacks some. This table has about 140,000 clones, 77% appearing once. The material sequenced was PBMCs. The receptors come from a male donor in good health and CMV-seronegative.

The chain uses TRBV7-2 and TRBJ2-1, with TRBD2 matching 11 bases. V shed 2 bases and J 3 bases; nucleotides not matched to a gene: 3. This CDR3 has 16 amino acids. Germline CDR1 reads SGHTA; CDR2 reads FQGNSA. The CDR3, as DNA: TGTGCCAGCAGCTTATCTACTAGCGGGGGCTACAATGAGCAGTTCTTC. Translated: CASSLSTSGGYNEQFF.

The table lists this clone with a count of one. The chain employs TRBV6-5 and TRBJ2-1; a weak D match, TRBD2 (5 bases). Germline V gene lookup returns CDR1 MNHEY and CDR2 SVGAGI. This CDR3 region has 13 residues. Trimming shortened V by 2 bases and J by 7 bases, and 9 bases separated the two germline ends. The CDR3 region is CASSYRTGNEQFF. Here the CDR3 DNA reads TGTGCCAGCAGTTACAGGACTGGAAATGAGCAGTTCTTC.

This sequence joins TRBV5-1 and TRBJ2-7; 8 bases are a match to TRBD2. The CDR3 extends over 16 amino acids. V was pared by 1 base and J by 3 bases, with 9 bases of the junction left unmatched. Germline V gene data show CDR1 as SGHRS and CDR2 as YFSETQ. The CDR3 nucleotides are TGCGCCAGCAGCTTGACGGCCAGCGGGGGATTCTACGAGCAGTACTTC. The encoded protein is CASSLTASGGFYEQYF.

The V gene is TRBV7-2, the J gene TRBJ1-2; weak D call: TRBD1 (5 bases). V shed 0 bases and J shed 10 bases, with 15 bases lying between them. Germline CDR1 reads SGHTA; CDR2 reads FQGNSA. The CDR3 runs to 14 residues. CDR3 nucleotide sequence: TGTGCCAGCAGCTTAGCCGGGACTAAGGTCCACTACACCTTC. It encodes CASSLAGTKVHYTF.

The chain recombines TRBV7-8 with TRBJ2-1; 9 bases align to TRBD2. The germline V gene encodes CDR1 SGHVS and CDR2 FQNEAQ. Trimming took 3 bases from V and 8 from J; bases not matched to a gene: 5. The CDR3 extends over 14 amino acids. The CDR3 reads CASSLAGGPYEQFF. The CDR3 DNA is TGTGCCAGCAGCTTGGCGGGGGGGCCATATGAGCAGTTCTTC. The full variable domain, completed using reference TRBV7-8 and TRBJ2-1, is GAGVSQSPRYKVAKRGQDVALRCDPISGHVSLFWYQQALGQGPEFLTYFQNEAQLDKSGLPSDRFFAERPEGSVSTLKIQRTQQEDSAVYLCASSLAGGPYEQFFGPGTRLTVL.

CDR3 nucleotide sequence: TGTGCCAGCTCTATCCCGACAAGTGATGGCTACACCTTC. It encodes CASSIPTSDGYTF. The chain carries TRBV18 and TRBJ1-2; no firm D call. Germline CDR1 and CDR2: KGHSH and LQKENI. The CDR3 totals 13 residues. V lost 6 bases to trimming and J lost 6 bases, with 14 bases between them.

The V call is TRBV25-1, the J call TRBJ1-1; 9 nucleotides align to TRBD1. Germline V CDR1 and CDR2: MGHDK, SYGVNS. The length of the CDR3 is 12 residues. The V gene end was trimmed by 8 bases and the J gene end by 5 bases; junction bases not matched to a gene: 3. CDR3 loop: CASGQGRTEAFF. In DNA form, the CDR3 reads TGTGCCAGCGGACAGGGGAGGACTGAAGCTTTCTTT.

This clone was detected once. The chain couples TRBV7-8 to TRBJ1-1; a possible D gene is TRBD1 (6 bases). The germline gives CDR1 SGHVS, CDR2 FQNEAQ. The CDR3 extends over 14 amino acids. Between the trimmed V and J ends, which lost 1 base and 4 bases, there was a span of 10 bases. CDR3: CASSLGTVSTEAFF. CDR3 bases: TGTGCCAGCAGCTTAGGGACAGTCAGCACTGAAGCTTTCTTT.

V and J are TRBV7-2 and TRBJ2-7; perhaps TRBD2 as D (6 bases). CDR3 length: 15 residues. V lost 4 bases to trimming and J lost 3 bases, with 16 bases between them. Germline CDR1 is SGHTA and CDR2 is FQGNSA. CDR3 protein: CASSSRLGGSYEQYF. CDR3 in DNA: TGTGCCAGCAGCTCCCGACTAGGAGGCAGCTACGAGCAGTACTTC. Drawing the rest from reference TRBV7-2 and TRBJ2-7, the complete variable domain is GAGVSQSPSNKVTEKGKDVELRCDPISGHTALYWYRQSLGQGLEFLIYFQGNSAPDKSGLPSDRFSAERTGGSVSTLTIQRTQQEDSAVYLCASSSRLGGSYEQYFGPGTRLTVT.